The T cell receptor (beta chain) described here comes from a study of memory CD4+ T cells and cytomegalovirus serostatus. Study in general: Of the healthy Belgian adults, several were CMV seropositive and 20 to 30 seronegative. Study-wide results and limits: Suggested: most of the CMV-linked TCR signature lies in CD4+ memory cells.

V was cut by 4 bases and J by 2 bases, with 17 bases left in between. This CDR3 region has 16 residues. The germline gives CDR1 SGHNT, CDR2 YYREEE (reference sequence). Authors' data handling: After removing out-of-frame reads, around 2 million distinct TCRbeta sequences remained. TCRdb's copy holds only in-frame clones and misses some; the assay was immunoSEQ multiplex PCR. The V and J calls and clone size come from that table; D and trimming were worked out from the DNA. The sample shows tens of thousands of clones, 76% of them seen only once. Single viable CD3+CD4+CD8-CD45RO+ cells were sorted as the memory CD4+ T cells. Serum IgG to CMV pp150, pp28, p38 and p52 defined serostatus. This clone was seen more than once but under ten times. Antigen specificity is unknown.

This receptor was obtained from an adult in good health and CMV-seropositive. The J gene is TRBJ2-3, the V gene TRBV5-4; D possibly matches TRBD1 or TRBD2 (5 bases each). The sample taken for sequencing was memory CD4+ T cells from blood. The CDR3 DNA is TGTGCCAGCAGCCCAGGTCGAGGGGTGGTCACAGATACGCAGTATTTT. This encodes CASSPGRGVVTDTQYF.